This T cell receptor beta chain was identified during a study of blood T cells in healthy people across ages. Study at large: Through template switching, about one barcoded beta molecule was captured per two T cells, as measured in model experiments. Study-wide findings and caveats: Significant beta diversity loss was already apparent by age approximately 36, declining roughly linearly.

With regard to this clonotype: Its antigen is still unknown.

Alongside a J-beta primer mix, a sample-barcoded 5' primer served in a second PCR lasting about 7 to 11 cycles. MiXCR, applied by TCRdb to the 5' RACE reads, yields one record per CDR3 protein. The sample contains around 1,000,000 distinct CDR3 sequences, around two fifths of which appear only once. Every donor provided approximately 10 milliliters of peripheral blood. Every sample had a minimum of 7 million PBMCs isolated. This clonotype was obtained from a man between 18 and 29 years old in good health. Sequences were obtained from blood.

The CDR3: CASGDRGLNTEAFF. The CDR3 nucleotides are TGTGCTAGTGGCGACAGGGGGCTGAACACTGAAGCTTTCTTT. This chain uses TRBV12-5 with TRBJ1-1; 10 bases are shared with TRBD1. The J segment lost 0 bases and the V segment lost 6 bases, leaving 1 base of the junction unmatched. Germline CDR1 and CDR2: LGHNT and FRNRAP. The CDR3 contains 14 residues.